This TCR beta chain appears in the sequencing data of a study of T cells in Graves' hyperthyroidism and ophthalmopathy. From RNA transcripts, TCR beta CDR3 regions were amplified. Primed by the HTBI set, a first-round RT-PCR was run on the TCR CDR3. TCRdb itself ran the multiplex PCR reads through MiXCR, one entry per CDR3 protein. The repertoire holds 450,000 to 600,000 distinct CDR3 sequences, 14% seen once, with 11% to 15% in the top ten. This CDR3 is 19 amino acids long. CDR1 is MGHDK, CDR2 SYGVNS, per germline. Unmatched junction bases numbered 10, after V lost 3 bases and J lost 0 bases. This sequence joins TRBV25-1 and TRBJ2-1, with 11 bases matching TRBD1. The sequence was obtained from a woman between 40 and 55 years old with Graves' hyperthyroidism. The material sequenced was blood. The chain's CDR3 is CASSDQPGQGDFSYNEQFF. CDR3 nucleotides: TGTGCCAGCAGTGACCAACCGGGACAGGGGGATTTCTCCTACAATGAGCAGTTCTTC.